The 15 T cell receptor beta chains in this list originate from one sample, sequenced in a study of T cell repertoires in cytomegalovirus infection. MiXCR, applied by TCRdb to the reads, yields one record per CDR3 protein. The sample records approximately 170,000 distinct CDR3 sequences, about 15% being singletons. The sequencing sample was made of CD8+ T cells from PBMCs. These TCRs come from a human donor in good health (CMV status not recorded). Some clones in this sample may be carry-over from other donors' samples.

This sequence joins TRBV10-3 and TRBJ2-5; either TRBD1 or TRBD2 may fit D (6 bases each). The CDR3 runs to 20 residues. The V end lost 0 bases, the J end lost 4 bases, and 27 bases lay between the germline ends. The germline V gene encodes CDR1 ENHRY and CDR2 SYGVKD. CDR3 amino acids: CAISESAGEAEGQWSETQYF. The DNA of the CDR3 is TGTGCCATCAGTGAGTCAGCAGGGGAGGCGGAGGGCCAGTGGTCAGAGACCCAGTACTTC.

This clonotype came up a few times. The genes are TRBV7-9 and TRBJ2-2; 7 bases agree with TRBD2. Trimming took 4 bases from V and 0 from J; bases not matched to a gene: 5. The CDR3 runs to 16 residues. The germline CDR1 and CDR2 sequences are SEHNR and FQNEAQ (reference sequence). Here the CDR3 reads CASSSPLAANTGELFF. The CDR3 DNA reads TGTGCCAGCAGCTCTCCCCTAGCGGCGAACACCGGGGAGCTGTTTTTT.

To note about this clonotype: One end of the junction fails to match germline, which may point to a read error. The chain combines TRBV28 with TRBJ2-2; D not certain. CDR1 is MDHEN, CDR2 SYDVKM, per germline. The CDR3 spans 14 residues. CDR3 residues: CASTFLSNTRELFF. The CDR3 DNA reads as TGTGCCAGCACCTTTCTATCAAACACCAGGGAGCTGTTTTTT.

The DNA for the CDR3 is TGTGCCAGCAGCCCGGGACAGGGGGCCGGTCAGCCCCAGCATTTT. Residues: CASSPGQGAGQPQHF. The rearrangement uses TRBV9 and TRBJ1-5; 12 nucleotides align to TRBD1. CDR3 size: 15 residues. Looked up from germline, CDR1 is SGDLS and CDR2 is YYNGEE. Losses at the gene ends were 4 bases for V and 6 bases for J; bases not matched to a gene: 5.

There are a few counts of this clonotype. This sequence joins TRBV10-2 and TRBJ2-5; D may be TRBD1 or TRBD2 (5 bases each). V lost 10 bases and J 5 bases, leaving 20 bases between the germline ends. Looked up from germline, CDR1 is WSHSY and CDR2 is SAAADI. CDR3 length: 14 amino acids. The CDR3 coding sequence is TGCGCCACCGGGACGGAGCGCTGGATCGAGACCCAGTACTTC. This encodes CATGTERWIETQYF.

This clonotype was counted a few times. Relative to the germline gene, one junction end is altered; a read error may explain this. The rearrangement links TRBV11-2 to TRBJ2-7; 7 nucleotides align to TRBD2. Germline CDR1 and CDR2: SGHAT and FQNNGV. The CDR3 loop spans 14 amino acids. The CDR3 loop is CASRLAGNAYEQYF. The CDR3 region has the DNA TGTGCCAGCAGATTAGCGGGTAATGCCTACGAGCAGTACTTC.

This clonotype was counted a few times. The CDR3 bases are TGTGCCAGCAGCTCTGACAGGGAGGTTGAAGCTTTCTTT. Its protein is CASSSDREVEAFF. This rearrangement joins TRBV7-2 to TRBJ1-1, with 7 bases matching TRBD1. CDR1 is SGHTA, CDR2 FQGNSA, per germline. This CDR3 has 13 residues. V dropped 4 bases and J dropped 7; count of bases not matched to a gene: 6.

The chain joins TRBV7-2 to TRBJ1-6; no definite D call. The CDR3 loop spans 14 amino acids. The germline V gene encodes CDR1 SGHTA and CDR2 FQGNSA. Trimming shortened V by 1 base and J by 8 bases, and 9 bases separated the two germline ends. The DNA for the CDR3 is TGTGCCAGCAGCTTAGGACATTGGGATTCACCCCTCCACTTT. Protein sequence: CASSLGHWDSPLHF.

This clonotype was recorded a few times. The J gene is TRBJ2-1, the V gene TRBV27, with 8 bases matching TRBD2. Germline V gene data show CDR1 as MNHEY and CDR2 as SMNVEV (reference sequence). This CDR3 is 16 amino acids long. The trim removed 0 bases at V and 6 bases at J, leaving 7 bases unmatched. CDR3 residues: CASSLSGLAGRNEQFF. In DNA, the CDR3 is TGTGCCAGCAGTTTATCAGGTCTAGCGGGCCGCAATGAGCAGTTCTTC.

The V gene is TRBV7-6, the J gene TRBJ2-7; D unresolved. Germline CDR1 SGHVS, CDR2 FNYEAQ. V was shortened by 5 bases and J by 0 bases, with 17 bases between the two germline ends. CDR3 length: 16 residues. The CDR3 DNA follows: TGTGCCAGCAGCGATGCGAGGTGGGCCAGCTCCTACGAGCAGTACTTC. Protein product: CASSDARWASSYEQYF.

The CDR3 here is CASRVAGMLFTDTQYF. Written as DNA, the CDR3 is TGTGCCAGCCGGGTAGCGGGAATGCTATTTACAGATACGCAGTATTTT. V and J are TRBV7-3 and TRBJ2-3, with 8 bases aligning to TRBD2. Unmatched junction bases numbered 13, after V lost 8 bases and J lost 3 bases. There are 16 residues in the CDR3. CDR1 is SGHTA, CDR2 FQGTGA, per germline. Full variable domain (rest looked up from reference TRBV7-3 and TRBJ2-3): GAGVSQTPSNKVTEKGKYVELRCDPISGHTALYWYRQSLGQGPEFLIYFQGTGAADDSGLPNDRFFAVRPEGSVSTLKIQRTERGDSAVYLCASRVAGMLFTDTQYFGPGTRLTVL.

This clonotype showed up many times. The chain employs TRBV7-6 and TRBJ2-4, with 7 bases aligning to TRBD1. Trimming at V came to 5 bases and at J to 3 bases, leaving 4 bases not matched to a gene. The CDR3 is 14 amino acids. In germline, CDR1 is SGHVS, CDR2 FNYEAQ. CDR3 sequence: CASSPDRVKNIQYF. DNA of the CDR3: TGTGCCAGCAGCCCAGACAGGGTCAAAAACATTCAGTACTTC.

The rearrangement uses TRBV6-8 and TRBJ2-7; 7 bases map to TRBD1. Germline V gene data show CDR1 as MNHGY and CDR2 as SAAAGT. Trimming removed 5 bases from V and 2 bases from J; junction bases left unmatched: 12. This CDR3 is built from 16 residues. CDR3: CASSVTRPGQPYEQYF. The CDR3 nucleotides read TGTGCCAGCAGTGTTACTCGACCGGGACAGCCCTACGAGCAGTACTTC.

The rearrangement joins TRBV9 to TRBJ1-5, with TRBD1 as a possible D gene (5 bases). Trimming stripped 4 bases from V and 1 base from J, with 9 bases between. Germline CDR1 reads SGDLS; CDR2 reads YYNGEE. The CDR3 has 14 residues. CDR3 sequence reads: CASSPRDSNQPQHF. CDR3 sequence (DNA): TGTGCCAGCAGCCCTCGGGACAGCAATCAGCCCCAGCATTTT.

The chain is built from TRBV6-2 or TRBV6-3 and TRBJ2-1; D call uncertain. V was trimmed by 4 bases and J by 5 bases, leaving 9 bases between them. CDR1 and CDR2 (germline): MNHEY, SVGEGT. The CDR3 consists of 13 residues. The CDR3 nucleotides are TGTGCCAGCAGTTCAGACATGAACAATGAGCAGTTCTTC. Protein product: CASSSDMNNEQFF.